This TCR beta chain was found in a study of T-cell memory formation after mild COVID-19. One entry per CDR3 protein, called by TCRdb with MiXCR from the 5' RACE reads. The sample records 560,000 or so distinct CDR3 sequences, around 16% being singletons. The length of the CDR3 is 15 residues. Germline lookup yields CDR1 LGHNA and CDR2 YNFKEQ. Trimming took 0 bases from V and 3 from J, leaving 12 bases between them. What was sequenced was PBMCs or a T cell subset sorted from them (not recorded which). The receptor comes from an adult woman who had mild COVID-19 (a few samples of this study predate the infection). Cell type and time point are not known. V and J are TRBV4-2 and TRBJ2-7; D perhaps matches TRBD1 (6 bases). The CDR3 reads CASSQDSQGSYEQYF. The CDR3 nucleotides read TGTGCCAGCAGCCAAGACTCCCAGGGGAGCTACGAGCAGTACTTC.